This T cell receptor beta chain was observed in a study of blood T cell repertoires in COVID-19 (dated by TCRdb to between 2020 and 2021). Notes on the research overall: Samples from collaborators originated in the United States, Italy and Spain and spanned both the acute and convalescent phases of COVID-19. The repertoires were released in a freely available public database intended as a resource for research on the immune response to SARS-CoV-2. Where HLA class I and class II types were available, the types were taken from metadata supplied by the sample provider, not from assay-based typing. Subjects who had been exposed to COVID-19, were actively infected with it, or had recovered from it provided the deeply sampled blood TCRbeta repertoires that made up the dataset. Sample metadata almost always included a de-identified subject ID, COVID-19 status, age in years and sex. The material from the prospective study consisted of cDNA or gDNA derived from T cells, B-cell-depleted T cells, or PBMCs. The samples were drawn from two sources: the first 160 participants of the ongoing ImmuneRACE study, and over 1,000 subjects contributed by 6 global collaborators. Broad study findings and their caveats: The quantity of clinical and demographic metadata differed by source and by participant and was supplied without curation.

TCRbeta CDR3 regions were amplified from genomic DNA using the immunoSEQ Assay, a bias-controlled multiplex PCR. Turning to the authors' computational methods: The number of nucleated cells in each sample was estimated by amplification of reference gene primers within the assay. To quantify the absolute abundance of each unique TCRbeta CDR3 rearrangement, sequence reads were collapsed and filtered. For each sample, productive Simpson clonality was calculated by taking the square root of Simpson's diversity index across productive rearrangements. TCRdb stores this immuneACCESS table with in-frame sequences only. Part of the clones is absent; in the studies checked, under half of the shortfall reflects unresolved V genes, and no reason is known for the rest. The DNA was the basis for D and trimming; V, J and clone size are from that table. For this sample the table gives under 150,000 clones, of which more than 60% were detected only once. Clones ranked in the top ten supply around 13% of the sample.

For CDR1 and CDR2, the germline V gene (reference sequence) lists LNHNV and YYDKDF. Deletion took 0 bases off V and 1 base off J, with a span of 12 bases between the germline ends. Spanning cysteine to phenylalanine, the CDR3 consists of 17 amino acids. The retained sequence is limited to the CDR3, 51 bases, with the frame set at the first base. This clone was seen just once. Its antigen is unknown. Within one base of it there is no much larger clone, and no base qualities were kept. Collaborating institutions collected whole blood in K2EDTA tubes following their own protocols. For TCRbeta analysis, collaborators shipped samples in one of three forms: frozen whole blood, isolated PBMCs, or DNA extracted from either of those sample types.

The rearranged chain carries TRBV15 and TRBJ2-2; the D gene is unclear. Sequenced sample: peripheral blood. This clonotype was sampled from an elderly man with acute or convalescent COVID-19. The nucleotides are TGTGCCACCAGCAGAGAGAAGAGGATGGTGAACACCGGGGAGCTGTTTTTT. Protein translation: CATSREKRMVNTGELFF.